This T cell receptor (beta chain) was obtained from a study of T cell responses to AZD1222 COVID-19 vaccine. Findings and limits, study-wide: Targeting of unmutated variant regions was reportedly seen in nearly half of spike-specific TCRs. Spike was spanned by vaccine-associated CD4 TCRs, which were dominant at 160-218 and 743-854.

Of note for this clone: Its target is not known.

CDR3 length: 12 amino acids. In germline, CDR1 is LGHDT, CDR2 YNNKEL (reference sequence). V gave up 3 bases and J gave up 5 bases, with 7 bases separating them. Only in-frame clones appear in the TCRdb table, and some are missing; sequencing was by immunoSEQ multiplex PCR. The sample holds about 60,000 clones, less than 90% seen once. The source of this sequence is an adult who received the AZD1222 COVID-19 vaccine. The chain links TRBV3-1 (or the pseudogene TRBV3-2) to TRBJ1-2, with D hard to call. The source was peripheral blood, collected 28 days after the second AZD1222 dose. CDR3 coding DNA: TGTGCCAGCAGCCAGGACCCTTATGGCTACACCTTC. Amino acids: CASSQDPYGYTF.